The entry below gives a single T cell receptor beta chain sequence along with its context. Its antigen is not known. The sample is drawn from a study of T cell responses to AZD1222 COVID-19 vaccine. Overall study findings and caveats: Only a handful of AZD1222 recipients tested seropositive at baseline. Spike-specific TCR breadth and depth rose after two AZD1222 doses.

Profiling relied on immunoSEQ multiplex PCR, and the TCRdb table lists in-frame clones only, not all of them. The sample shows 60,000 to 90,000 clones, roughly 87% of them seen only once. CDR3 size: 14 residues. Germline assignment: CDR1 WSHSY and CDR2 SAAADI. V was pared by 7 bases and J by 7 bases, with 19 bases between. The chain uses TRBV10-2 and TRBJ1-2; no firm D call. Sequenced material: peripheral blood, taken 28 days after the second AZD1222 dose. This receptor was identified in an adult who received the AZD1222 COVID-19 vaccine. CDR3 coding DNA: TGCGCCAGCACCTCCTCCGGAAGCAGAAGTGGCTACACCTTC. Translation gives CASTSSGSRSGYTF.